The 10 T cell receptor beta chains given below trace back to one sample, sequenced in a study of OX40 agonist ivuxolimab in advanced cancers. Assay: immunoSEQ multiplex PCR; the TCRdb copy retains only in-frame clones and omits some. The repertoire consists of about 72,000 clones, with about 87% occurring once and the leading ten covering about 1%. The sequenced sample was CD4+ or CD8+ T cells sorted from blood, obtained in a trial of the OX40 agonist ivuxolimab. These receptors all come from an adult with an advanced solid tumor such as melanoma, head and neck, liver or kidney cancer.

J is TRBJ1-4 and V is TRBV7-8; D is ambiguous. This CDR3 comprises 14 residues. V was cut by 5 bases and J by 0 bases, with 7 bases left in between. Germline lookup yields CDR1 SGHVS and CDR2 FQNEAQ. CDR3 region: CASSLETTNEKLFF. In nucleotides, the CDR3 is TGTGCCAGCAGCCTAGAGACAACTAATGAAAAACTGTTTTTT.

The chain combines TRBV4-1 with TRBJ1-1, with 9 bases aligning to TRBD1. Germline V gene data show CDR1 as MGHRA and CDR2 as YSYEKL. This CDR3 is built from 17 residues. V lost 3 bases, J lost 2 bases, and 10 bases stayed unmatched. CDR3 bases: TGCGCCAGCAGCCACGCGACAGGGGGGGAGGGAAACACTGAAGCTTTCTTT. Protein sequence: CASSHATGGEGNTEAFF.

The V and J genes are TRBV9 and TRBJ1-1; a possible D gene is TRBD1 (6 bases). Germline loops: CDR1 SGDLS, CDR2 YYNGEE. The CDR3 sequence is 15 residues long. Trimming shortened V by 4 bases and J by 3 bases, and 16 bases separated the two germline ends. The chain's CDR3 is CASSSHRDMDTEAFF. CDR3 nucleotides: TGTGCCAGCAGCTCCCACAGGGATATGGACACTGAAGCTTTCTTT.

CDR3 coding DNA: TGCGCCAGCAGCCCCCCGGGACAGCCTAATTCACCCCTCCACTTT. Translating it yields CASSPPGQPNSPLHF. The chain links TRBV5-1 to TRBJ1-6; the match to TRBD1 covers 7 bases. V dropped 4 bases and J dropped 6; count of bases not matched to a gene: 7. This CDR3 contains 15 residues. The germline CDR1 and CDR2 sequences are SGHRS and YFSETQ.

CDR3 residues: CASSSGLVLADTQYF. In DNA, the CDR3 is TGCGCCAGCAGCTCTGGACTAGTTCTGGCAGATACGCAGTATTTT. This chain links TRBV5-1 with TRBJ2-3; TRBD2 aligns across 7 bases. The V gene's germline CDR1 is SGHRS and CDR2 YFSETQ. The CDR3 consists of 15 residues. V shed 3 bases, J shed 4 bases, and the junction held 8 bases outside the gene matches.

This sequence joins TRBV5-1 and TRBJ2-1; unclear D gene. Trimming cost V 0 bases and J 7 bases, with 11 bases left between them. Germline values: CDR1 SGHRS, CDR2 YFSETQ. The CDR3 extends over 14 amino acids. DNA of the CDR3: TGCGCCAGCAGCTTGGCCGGGTCGGCGAATGAGCAGTTCTTC. Translation: CASSLAGSANEQFF.

This sequence joins TRBV5-4 and TRBJ2-5, with 8 bases aligning to TRBD2. J gave up 2 bases and V 6 bases, and 6 bases lay outside the gene matches. The CDR3 covers 14 residues. Germline V gene data show CDR1 as SGHNT and CDR2 as YYREEE (reference sequence). CDR3 DNA: TGTGCCAGCAAGAACGGGGGGGTTCAAGAGACCCAGTACTTC. Residues: CASKNGGVQETQYF.

The rearrangement uses TRBV19 and TRBJ2-1; D unclear. CDR1 and CDR2 (germline): LNHDA, SQIVND (reference sequence). The CDR3 length is 12 residues. With 3 bases removed from V and 10 bases from J, the gap between germline ends came to 10 bases. CDR3 nucleotide sequence: TGTGCCAGTAGTATTTGGGGTGCGGAGCAGTTCTTC. It encodes CASSIWGAEQFF.

This chain links TRBV7-9 with TRBJ1-1; D perhaps matches TRBD1 (5 bases). Per the germline V gene, CDR1 is SEHNR and CDR2 is FQNEAQ (reference sequence). CDR3 length equals 13 residues. Between the trimmed V and J ends, which lost 5 bases and 4 bases, there was a span of 11 bases. CDR3 bases: TGTGCCAGCAGCAAAACAGGAGGCACTGAAGCTTTCTTT. Residues: CASSKTGGTEAFF.

The rearrangement uses TRBV28 and TRBJ1-2, with D hard to call. V lost 2 bases, J lost 3 bases, and 4 bases lay in between. The CDR3 runs 12 residues. CDR1 is MDHEN, CDR2 SYDVKM, per germline. In DNA form, the CDR3 reads TGTGCCAGCAGTTTACAGGACTATGGCTACACCTTC. It encodes CASSLQDYGYTF.